This is a list of T cell receptor beta chains from one sample in a study of cytomegalovirus exposure and HLA in healthy donors. The assay was immunoSEQ multiplex PCR, and TCRdb's table has in-frame clones only and misses some. This table has some 200,000 clones, over 60% appearing once. The sequencing input was PBMCs. The origin of the receptors is a man between 18 and 35 years old in good health and CMV-seronegative. Both conserved end residues are part of each CDR3.

>TRBV28
CASSLIGTGTEAFF
>TRBV6-1
CASTLGQLYYEQYF
>TRBV10-2
CASSDAGVAETQYF
>TRBV28
CASSIQGAPYQPQHF
>TRBV5-5
CASSLVPGGNTGELFF
>TRBV27
CASSLSMGARTEAFF
>TRBV23-1
CASSPSGAGDNQPQHF
>TRBV2
CATEAGLVNNEQFF
>TRBV10-1
CATPLTQGKEKLFF
>TRBV28
CASSPGQFFGLEKLFF
>TRBV12-5
CASGLARGNQPQHF
>TRBV9
CASIGQISYNEQFF
>TRBV11-2
CASSYHRDYQETQYF
>TRBV15
CATSRDWRGWNTEAFF
>TRBV5-1
CASTSLVGGSYEQYF
>TRBV9
CASSVGQRAYEQYF